The entry below describes one TCR beta chain. At least ten counts were recorded for this clonotype. What this receptor recognizes is not known. No base-level quality is on record; no much larger clone is a single base apart. This sample was taken from a study of regulatory T cells in long-lasting Graves disease (dated by TCRdb to about 2021). In terms of the full investigation: Patients with newly diagnosed Graves' disease had been on antithyroid drugs for under 3 months. Peripheral blood TCR sequencing and RNA sequencing compared persistent Graves' disease patients with newly diagnosed Graves' disease patients. The study was registered as a clinical trial and conducted in China. TCR sequencing covered some 13 persistent and some 20 newly diagnosed Graves' disease patients, some 33 samples in total. General study outcomes and caveats: Sequencing and analysis were limited to the TCR beta chain. The authors noted that the small sample size was a limitation that may lower accuracy. Lower TCR Shannon entropy and fewer highly expanded clones were observed in persistent Graves' disease patients than in newly diagnosed patients, which suggested clonal expansion. Because the primary lesion, thyroid tissue, could not be accessed, the study looked at peripheral blood alone. Patients with persistent disease shared more public clonotypes (about 3,000) than newly diagnosed patients did (approximately 990). TRBV28, TRBJ1-2 and TRBJ2-5 were preferentially used in persistent disease, while TRBV20-1 and TRBJ2-1 were favored in newly diagnosed disease.

Library construction relied on multiplex PCR. This sample was sequenced with an Illumina HiSeq 4000. TCR beta libraries were built with iRepertoire HTBI primers and Arm-PCR amplification of CDR3 regions. Before sequencing, the PCR products underwent gel purification. Regarding the original processing steps: Gene usage analysis of CDR3 amino acid clonotypes relied on the 62 TRBV and around 13 TRBJ segments identified across samples. COPE and FqMerger were used to merge filtered high-quality paired reads into contigs. BLAST was used to align contigs to IMGT TRBV, TRBD and TRBJ reference genes, with CDR3 defined following IMGT. Highly expanded clones were defined as clonotypes with a frequency above 0.1%. Repertoire diversity was measured by Shannon entropy, and V-J evenness by the Gini coefficient. A clonotype found in more than one individual was treated as public. TCRdb trimmed the raw reads at Q25, called clones with MiXCR and kept productive beta chains. Merged by CDR3 protein, the rows form single entries marked with the most common genes and DNA. TCRdb's processing, not the authors', yielded these V and J calls. This sample holds about 470,000 distinct CDR3 sequences; more than 13% were observed only once. The top ten clones comprise 16% of the sample.

Sequences MNHNS (CDR1) and SASEGT (CDR2) are obtained from the germline V gene. Here V drops 7 bases and J drops 2 bases, and the junction holds 5 bases not matched to any gene. Inclusive of the bounding cysteine and phenylalanine, the CDR3 is 13 residues long. Only the CDR3 DNA stays, 39 bases, in frame from base 1. Per the publication, the time point label means: newly diagnosed GD, antithyroid drugs for less than 3 months. For both TCR sequencing and RNA sequencing, RNA was extracted from PBMCs using TRIzol. Graves' disease was diagnosed according to American Thyroid Association guidelines. Patients were recruited from an endocrinology department in Xi'an, China. Each patient gave about 9.1 milliliters of peripheral blood, collected in an EDTA anticoagulant tube. Ficoll Paque Plus density gradient separation was used to isolate PBMCs, and no further T cell sorting was performed. An Agilent 2100 Bioanalyzer and agarose gel were used to check RNA quality, while a NanoDrop 2000 measured RNA concentration.

These sequences were also reported in another study, on T cells in Graves' hyperthyroidism and ophthalmopathy. As the second paper documents: Stable Graves' hyperthyroidism was defined as no progression to ophthalmopathy during 18 months of follow-up. Hyperthyroidism patients were newly diagnosed, had a disease duration of under 2 months, and were aged 18 to 65 years. The study excluded patients with uncontrolled infections, other autoimmune diseases, pregnancy or lactation. Diagnoses were based on clinical symptoms, serum thyroxine and TRAb, thyroid ultrasound and orbital computed tomography. For the first round of RT-PCR on the TCR CDR3, the HTBI primer set was used together with the Qiagen OneStep RT-PCR kit. Most expanded thyroid clonotypes (frequency above 0.001) were also detected in blood, suggesting blood repertoires may reflect thyroid immune responses. A model built on a 13 V-J signature distinguished ophthalmopathy from stable hyperthyroidism, reaching around 87% sensitivity and around 82% specificity in cross-validation and 80%/75% in testing. In validation, the model predicted progression to ophthalmopathy a median of roughly six months before onset, with roughly 68% sensitivity and nearly 75% specificity. To identify distinguishing TCR V-J signatures, a discovery cohort of around 100 patients was used, comprising fewer than 45 with Graves' ophthalmopathy and some 60 with stable Graves' hyperthyroidism. An independent validation cohort of under 20 hyperthyroidism patients and 15 or so patients who later progressed to ophthalmopathy tested prospective prediction of ophthalmopathy. The 100 discovery patients were divided at random into training and test sets in a 7:3 ratio. In roughly six Graves' hyperthyroidism patients, the study also compared T-cell repertoires from thyroid tissue with T-cell repertoires from blood. Following sampling, methimazole starting at 30 mg daily was given to hyperthyroidism patients, and high-dose intravenous methylprednisolone was given to ophthalmopathy patients. The libraries were constructed in a second round of multiplex PCR and then size-selected and purified. Libraries were sequenced paired-end with 100 bp reads on an Illumina HiSeq2000. SOAPnuke was used to process the raw data, throwing out any read that contained adapters or uncalled bases, had a mean Phred below 15, or lacked an exact constant-primer or identifier match. High-quality paired reads were merged using COPE v1.2.5, and each unique nucleotide sequence was defined as a clonotype. MiTCR v1.1 was used to align clonotypes to the IMGT TRBV, TRBD and TRBJ reference segments. Analysis was restricted to V-J combinations with a frequency above 0.0001, which covered 99.2% of repertoires. A TCS score was defined as the ratio of F50 (clonal expansion) to E x V (chaos), with BLOSUM62-based TCRdist applied between CDR3 peptides within each V-J. Welch's t-statistics and random forest reduced around 510 V-J features to fewer than 15, which were used in a naive Bayes classifier (R e1071). No statistical method was used to fix the sample size in advance, and group allocation was not hidden from the investigators. According to the paper, TCR Vbeta CDR3 sequencing was carried out on about 140 peripheral blood samples, which came from 40 to 45 ophthalmopathy, 75 or so hyperthyroidism and about 17 progressor patients.

The V and J segments used are TRBV6-1 and TRBJ2-7; 7 middle bases align to TRBD2. The sequence came from a woman in her twenties or thirties with Graves disease. Donor details come from another sample of the same person, matched by shared clones. This sample comprised peripheral blood mononuclear cells (PBMCs), obtained at new diagnosis, from a patient treated with antithyroid drugs. The CDR3 sequence is CASKAGAPYEQYF. The base sequence is TGTGCCAGCAAGGCGGGAGCACCCTACGAGCAGTACTTC.